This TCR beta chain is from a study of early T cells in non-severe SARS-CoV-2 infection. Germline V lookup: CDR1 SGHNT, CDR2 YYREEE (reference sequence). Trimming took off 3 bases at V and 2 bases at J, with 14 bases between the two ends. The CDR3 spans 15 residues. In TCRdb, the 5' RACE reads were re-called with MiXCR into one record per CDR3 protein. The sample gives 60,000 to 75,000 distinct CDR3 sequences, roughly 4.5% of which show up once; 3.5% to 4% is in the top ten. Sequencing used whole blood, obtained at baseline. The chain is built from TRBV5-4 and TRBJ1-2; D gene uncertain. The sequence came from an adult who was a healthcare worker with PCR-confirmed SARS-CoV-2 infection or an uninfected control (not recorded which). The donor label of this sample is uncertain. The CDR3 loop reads CASSYGGQRNYGYTF. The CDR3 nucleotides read TGTGCCAGCAGCTACGGAGGGCAGAGGAACTATGGCTACACCTTC.